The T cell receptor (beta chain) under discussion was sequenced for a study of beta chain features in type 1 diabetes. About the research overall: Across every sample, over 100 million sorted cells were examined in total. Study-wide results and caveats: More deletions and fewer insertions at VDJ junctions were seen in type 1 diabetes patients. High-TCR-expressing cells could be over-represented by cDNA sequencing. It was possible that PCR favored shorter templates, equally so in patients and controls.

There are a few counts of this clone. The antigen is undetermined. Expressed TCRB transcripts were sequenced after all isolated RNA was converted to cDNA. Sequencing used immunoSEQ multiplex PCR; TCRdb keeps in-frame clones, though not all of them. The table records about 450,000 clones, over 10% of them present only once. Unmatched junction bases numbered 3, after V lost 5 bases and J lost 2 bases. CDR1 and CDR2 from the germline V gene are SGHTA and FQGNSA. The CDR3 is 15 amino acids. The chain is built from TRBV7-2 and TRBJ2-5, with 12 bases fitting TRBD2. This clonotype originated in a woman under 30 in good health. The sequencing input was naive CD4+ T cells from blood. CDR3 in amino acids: CASSGLAGTQETQYF. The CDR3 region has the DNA TGTGCCAGCAGCGGACTAGCGGGGACTCAAGAGACCCAGTACTTC.